This TCR beta chain is drawn from a study of T cell responses to AZD1222 COVID-19 vaccine. Study-level findings and limits: Unmutated variant regions reportedly attract nearly half of all spike-specific TCRs. Donors were largely white British and mainly female; clonal diversity was possibly underestimated. The CD4 TCRs associated with vaccination extended across spike and predominated at 160-218 and 743-854.

TCRdb's copy holds only in-frame clones and misses some; the assay was immunoSEQ multiplex PCR. The data show more than 250,000 clones, with approximately 93% seen just once and 0.55% held by the top ten. This CDR3 spans 16 amino acids. Trimming left V 0 bases short and J 1 base short, with 13 bases between. Germline-derived CDR1 and CDR2 are SGDLS and YYNGEE. Comment on this clone: No antigen is known for it.

The sample consisted of peripheral blood, taken on day 0 of AZD1222 vaccination. The sequence came from an adult in good health. The chain employs TRBV9 and TRBJ2-5; D remains unclear. This chain's CDR3 is CASSVGEEASQETQYF. In DNA form, the CDR3 reads TGTGCCAGCAGCGTAGGAGAAGAGGCTAGCCAAGAGACCCAGTACTTC. Complete variable domain (other parts from reference TRBV9 and TRBJ2-5): DSGVTQTPKHLITATGQRVTLRCSPRSGDLSVYWYQQSLDQGLQFLIQYYNGEERAKGNILERFSAQQFPDLHSELNLSSLELGDSALYFCASSVGEEASQETQYFGPGTRLLVL.